A selection of T cell receptor beta chains follows, all from one sample in a study of CD8 T cells in ankylosing spondylitis. TCRdb recomputed calls from the 5' RACE reads with MiXCR, one row per CDR3 protein. The sample has approximately 340,000 distinct CDR3 sequences; roughly 15% are singletons. Specimen: blood, either unsorted or a sorted T cell fraction (not recorded which). These receptors came from a male donor with ankylosing spondylitis or in good health (not recorded which). Each CDR3 is given with its conserved first and last residue. The D gene is left open where the match is weak. Size values are once, few and many counts, or a class for expanded clones, and some rows have none.

V	D	J	length	size	DNA	CDR3
TRBV29-1	.	TRBJ1-4	13	.	TGCAGCGTTGTACCCAGGGGTGAGGTAAAACTGTTTTTT	CSVVPRGEVKLFF
TRBV18	TRBD1	TRBJ2-1	16	.	TGTGCCAGCTCACCTTCCGGGACAGGGGGGATGGGTGAGCAGTTCTTC	CASSPSGTGGMGEQFF
TRBV10-3	.	TRBJ2-5	15	few	TGTGCCATCAGGGGGGATTCAACCCCCCAAGAGACCCAGTACTTC	CAIRGDSTPQETQYF
TRBV6-5	.	TRBJ1-1	12	few	TGTGCCAGCAGAAGGGGGGAGACTGAAGCTTTCTTT	CASRRGETEAFF
TRBV5-1	.	TRBJ1-2	12	few	TGCGCCAGCAGCTTGTTCTGGGGGAGCTACACCTTC	CASSLFWGSYTF
TRBV7-2	TRBD1	TRBJ1-5	15	few	TGTGCCAGCAGCTTAGACAGGGGTAGCAATCAGCCCCAGCATTTT	CASSLDRGSNQPQHF
TRBV5-1	.	TRBJ1-4	14	few	TGCGCCAGCAGCTTAGGCGGGATTAATGAAAAACTGTTTTTT	CASSLGGINEKLFF
TRBV2	.	TRBJ2-2	14	.	TGTGCCAGCATAAGGGGAAAGAACACCGGGGAGCTGTTTTTT	CASIRGKNTGELFF
TRBV27	TRBD1	TRBJ2-2	15	.	TGTGCCAGCAGTGTGGACAGGAGGAGAACCGGGGAGCTGTTTTTT	CASSVDRRRTGELFF
TRBV3-1	TRBD1	TRBJ1-2	15	.	TGTGCCAGCAGCCATTTCCAGGGGACAGGGGGTGGCTACACCTTC	CASSHFQGTGGGYTF
TRBV3-1	.	TRBJ2-1	14	few	TGTGCCAGCAGCCCCCGTAGGCCCGCTAAAGAGCAGTTCTTC	CASSPRRPAKEQFF
TRBV4-1	.	TRBJ2-1	14	few	TGCGCCAGCAGCAGGGACCCGAGGGACCATGAGCAGTTCTTC	CASSRDPRDHEQFF
TRBV30	TRBD2	TRBJ2-1	15	.	TGTGCCTGGAGTTCCGGACTAGCGGGAACCAATGAGCAGTTCTTC	CAWSSGLAGTNEQFF
TRBV6-1	.	TRBJ2-3	16	few	TGTGCCAGCAGTCCCCTTAGGACCCTAGGAACAGATACGCAGTATTTT	CASSPLRTLGTDTQYF
TRBV3-1	TRBD1	TRBJ1-1	16	few	TGTGCCAGCAGCCAAGCGGCCTCCAGGGGGGAAACTGAAGCTTTCTTT	CASSQAASRGETEAFF
TRBV7-9	.	TRBJ1-1	14	few	TGTGCCAGCAGCGCGGGACGGTGGGACACTGAAGCTTTCTTT	CASSAGRWDTEAFF
TRBV20-1	.	TRBJ2-7	13	.	TGCAGTGCTTCCTCAGGGAGCTCCTACGAGCAGTACTTC	CSASSGSSYEQYF
TRBV11-3	TRBD1	TRBJ2-5	14	.	TGTGCCAGCAGCTCCTCCCGACAGGGAGAGACCCAGTACTTC	CASSSSRQGETQYF
TRBV7-9	.	TRBJ2-6	16	.	TGTGCCAGCAGCTTACGTCAGTTCTCTGGGGCCAACGTCCTGACTTTC	CASSLRQFSGANVLTF
TRBV4-1	.	TRBJ2-4	16	.	TGCGCCAGCAGCCAAGAGGGGATACCACCCAAAAACATTCAGTACTTC	CASSQEGIPPKNIQYF
TRBV6-5	.	TRBJ2-7	14	.	TGTGCCAGCAGTTGGACTAGTGGGGGCCACGAGCAGTACTTC	CASSWTSGGHEQYF
TRBV15	.	TRBJ1-2	15	many	TGTGCCACCAGCAGGGGATATGGTGAAAACTATGGCTACACCTTC	CATSRGYGENYGYTF
TRBV20-1	.	TRBJ1-5	14	few	TGCAGTGCTAGAGAGGGATATAGCAATCAGCCCCAGCATTTT	CSAREGYSNQPQHF
TRBV29-1	.	TRBJ1-5	13	many	TGCAGCGTTTCGGAGGGTATGCTGCAGCCCCAGCATTTT	CSVSEGMLQPQHF
TRBV27	.	TRBJ2-3	14	.	TGTGCCAGCAGTTTGCACGGCCGCACAGATACGCAGTATTTT	CASSLHGRTDTQYF
TRBV12-5	.	TRBJ1-5	16	.	TGTGCTAGTGCCCTCGTTTACAGGGAACGGGGTCAGCCCCAGCATTTT	CASALVYRERGQPQHF
TRBV5-1	TRBD2	TRBJ2-5	14	many	TGCGCCAGCAAGACGGGAGGGCCACAGGAGACCCAGTACTTC	CASKTGGPQETQYF
TRBV5-4	TRBD2	TRBJ2-3	19	.	TGTGCCAGCAGCTCCCGGCCCTCCAGCACTAGCGATATGCCAGATACGCAGTATTTT	CASSSRPSSTSDMPDTQYF
TRBV5-1	TRBD1	TRBJ2-7	16	.	TGCGCCAGCAGCTTGAGGGACAGCCCGATCTCCTACGAGCAGTACTTC	CASSLRDSPISYEQYF
TRBV6-1	TRBD2	TRBJ2-3	16	.	TGTGCCAGCCGAGGGACTAGCGGGGGGGCCTCGGATACGCAGTATTTT	CASRGTSGGASDTQYF
TRBV5-1	.	TRBJ2-3	13	many	TGCGCCAGCAGCTTACAGGGAATAGATACGCAGTATTTT	CASSLQGIDTQYF
TRBV5-1	.	TRBJ2-2	15	few	TGCGCCAGCAGCCGGGTAGCTGGGGACACCGGGGAGCTGTTTTTT	CASSRVAGDTGELFF
TRBV7-8	.	TRBJ2-3	15	few	TGTGCCAGCAGCTGGCGGGGAGGGGGGACAGATACGCAGTATTTT	CASSWRGGGTDTQYF
TRBV12-3/TRBV12-4	TRBD1	TRBJ2-7	13	.	TGTGCCAGCAGTTGGGACAGCGACTACGAGCAGTACTTC	CASSWDSDYEQYF
TRBV5-1	.	TRBJ1-1	14	few	TGCGCCAGCAGGAAGGGGAAGAAGGACACTGAAGCTTTCTTT	CASRKGKKDTEAFF
TRBV7-2	.	TRBJ2-7	15	few	TGTGCCAGCAGCTTAGGGGGGGTCTCAAGCTACGAGCAGTACTTC	CASSLGGVSSYEQYF
TRBV5-4	.	TRBJ1-2	13	.	TGTGCCAGCAGCTTAGCGGAGAACTATGGCTACACCTTC	CASSLAENYGYTF
TRBV9	.	TRBJ1-2	14	few	TGTGCCAGCAGCGTGGGGGGGGCAAGCTATGGCTACACCTTC	CASSVGGASYGYTF
TRBV11-2	.	TRBJ1-1	14	few	TGTGCCAGCAGCTTCGAAGGGGGGTCCACTGAAGCTTTCTTT	CASSFEGGSTEAFF
TRBV7-6	.	TRBJ2-1	17	.	TGTGCCAGCAGCTTAACTGGGTCGGGAGCAGGCTACAATGAGCAGTTCTTC	CASSLTGSGAGYNEQFF
TRBV6-5	TRBD2	TRBJ2-1	14	.	TGTGCCAGCAGATTAAGACTAGCGGGGAATGAGCAGTTCTTC	CASRLRLAGNEQFF
TRBV10-3	TRBD1	TRBJ1-2	13	few	TGTGCCATCAGGACAGGGGGCTCATATGGCTACACCTTC	CAIRTGGSYGYTF
TRBV5-1	.	TRBJ2-7	15	few	TGCGCCAGCAGCTTCGGTTACGGCGGGGCCTACGAGCAGTACTTC	CASSFGYGGAYEQYF
TRBV20-1	TRBD2	TRBJ2-3	13	.	TGCAGTGCTAGGTCCGCGGGGGTGGATACGCAGTATTTT	CSARSAGVDTQYF
TRBV20-1	.	TRBJ2-3	16	few	TGCAGTGCTAGAGATGTGGGTCGGTTGGGAAGGGATACGCAGTATTTT	CSARDVGRLGRDTQYF
TRBV3-1	.	TRBJ2-1	17	few	TGTGCCAGCAGCCAAGATGCGGGGTCGAGAGTTTACAATGAGCAGTTCTTC	CASSQDAGSRVYNEQFF
TRBV4-1	.	TRBJ2-3	15	.	TGCGCCAGCAGCCAAAGGGTTAGCGACACAGATACGCAGTATTTT	CASSQRVSDTDTQYF
TRBV18	.	TRBJ2-6	15	.	TGTGCCAGCTCACCAAAGGGGACCGGGGCCAACGTCCTGACTTTC	CASSPKGTGANVLTF